The 2 T cell receptor beta chains listed next were all sequenced from one sample in a study of T cells in Graves' hyperthyroidism and ophthalmopathy. Amplification of TCR beta CDR3 regions was performed using RNA transcripts as template. TCR CDR3 regions were first amplified by RT-PCR with HTBI primers. TCRdb called the multiplex PCR reads again in MiXCR, with one record for every CDR3 protein. Of about 610,000 distinct CDR3 sequences listed, roughly 16% are singletons. The source material was blood. These TCRs come from a woman between 40 and 55 years old with Graves' ophthalmopathy.

This clonotype was counted between two and nine times. The junction and the germline gene differ at one end; a read error may be behind it. The chain uses TRBV6-1 and TRBJ2-5; the D gene is possibly TRBD2 (6 bases). The CDR3 extends over 11 amino acids. Germline lookup yields CDR1 MNHNS and CDR2 SASEGT. Here the CDR3 DNA reads TGTGCCAGCAGCACGGGGACTTGGGGGGACTTC. The encoded protein is CASSTGTWGDF.

This clonotype was recorded many times. The rearrangement links TRBV28 to TRBJ1-2, with D unclear. Germline lookup yields CDR1 MDHEN and CDR2 SYDVKM. V lost 10 bases to trimming and J lost 3 bases, with 21 bases between them. This CDR3 is 15 amino acids long. The CDR3 DNA sequence: TGTGCCACCCTTAGGTGGGGTTTAGACGACTATGGCTACACCTTC. This translates into CATLRWGLDDYGYTF.